This T cell receptor (beta chain) derives from a study of T cells expressing NK-cell markers. On the study more broadly: Among eight sequenced donors, seven carried HCMV seropositivity while one was seronegative.

This CDR3 is 15 amino acids long. Germline V lookup: CDR1 ENHRY, CDR2 SYGVKD. TCRdb reanalyzed the 5' RACE reads, giving one entry per CDR3 protein sequence and no DNA. This sample lists about 390,000 distinct CDR3 sequences; its ten largest clones have approximately 12%. As regards this clonotype: Its antigen remains unknown.

The study's findings and limits: Dominant NKG2C+ clonotype frequencies of about 1.0-8% of CD8+ T cells were measured in 5 or 6 donors.

The rearrangement joins TRBV10-3 to TRBJ1-4; TCRdb's D call of TRBD1 is untestable without DNA. The sequenced sample was blood T cells: a sorted CD56 or NKG2C T cell subset, CD4+ or CD8+ T cells, or bulk PBMC T cells (not recorded which). The receptor was derived from a woman aged 50 to 60 in good health. CDR3 in amino acids: CAIMDPETGHEKLFF.